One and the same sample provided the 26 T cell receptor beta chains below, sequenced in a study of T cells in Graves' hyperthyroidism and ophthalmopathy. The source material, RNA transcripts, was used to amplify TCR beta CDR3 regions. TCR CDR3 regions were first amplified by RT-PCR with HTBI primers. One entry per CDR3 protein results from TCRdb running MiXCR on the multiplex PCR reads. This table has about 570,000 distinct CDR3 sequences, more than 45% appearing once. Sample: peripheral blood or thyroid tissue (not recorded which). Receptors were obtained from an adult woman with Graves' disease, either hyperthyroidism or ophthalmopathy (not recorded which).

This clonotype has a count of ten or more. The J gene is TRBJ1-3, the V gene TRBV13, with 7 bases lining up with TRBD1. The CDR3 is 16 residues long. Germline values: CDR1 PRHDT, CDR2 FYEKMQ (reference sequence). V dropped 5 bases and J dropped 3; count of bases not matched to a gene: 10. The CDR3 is CASSPGEGAGGNTIYF. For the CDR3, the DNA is TGTGCCAGCAGCCCCGGGGAGGGGGCAGGTGGAAACACCATATATTTT.

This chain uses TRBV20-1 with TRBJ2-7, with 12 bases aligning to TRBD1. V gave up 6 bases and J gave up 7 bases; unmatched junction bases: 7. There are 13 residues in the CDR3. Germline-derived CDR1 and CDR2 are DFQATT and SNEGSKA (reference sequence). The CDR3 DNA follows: TGCAGTGCGACTGGGACAGGGGGCAGTGAGCAGTACTTC. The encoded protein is CSATGTGGSEQYF.

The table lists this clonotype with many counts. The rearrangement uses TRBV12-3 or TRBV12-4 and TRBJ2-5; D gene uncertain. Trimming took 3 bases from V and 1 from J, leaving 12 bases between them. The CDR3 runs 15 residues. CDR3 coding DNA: TGTGCCAGCAGTTTGAGGCGTCTAATCCAAGAGACCCAGTACTTC. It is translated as CASSLRRLIQETQYF.

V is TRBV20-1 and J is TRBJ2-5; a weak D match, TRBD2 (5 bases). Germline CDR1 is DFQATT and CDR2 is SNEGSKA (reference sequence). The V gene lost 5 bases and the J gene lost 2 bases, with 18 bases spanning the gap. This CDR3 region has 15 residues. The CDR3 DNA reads TGCAGTGCTTGGGGTTGGACTGAAGCTCAAGAGACCCAGTACTTC. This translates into CSAWGWTEAQETQYF.

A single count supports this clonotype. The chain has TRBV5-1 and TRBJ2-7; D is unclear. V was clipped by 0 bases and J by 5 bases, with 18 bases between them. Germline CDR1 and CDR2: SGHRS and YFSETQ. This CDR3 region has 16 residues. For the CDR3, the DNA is TGCGCCAGCAGCTTGGATCCATTCCCCGTAGGCGACGAGCAGTACTTC. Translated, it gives CASSLDPFPVGDEQYF. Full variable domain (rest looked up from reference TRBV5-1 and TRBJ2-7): KAGVTQTPRYLIKTRGQQVTLSCSPISGHRSVSWYQQTPGQGLQFLFEYFSETQRNKGNFPGRFSGRQFSNSRSEMNVSTLELGDSALYLCASSLDPFPVGDEQYFGPGTRLTVT.

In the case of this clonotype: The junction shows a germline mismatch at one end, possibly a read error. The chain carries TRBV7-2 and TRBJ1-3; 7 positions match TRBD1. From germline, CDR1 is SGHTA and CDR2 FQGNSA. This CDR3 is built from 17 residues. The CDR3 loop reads CASSYLAGGGPGNTIYF. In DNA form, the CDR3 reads TGTGCCAGCAGCTATCTAGCGGGAGGGGGCCCTGGGAACACCATATATTTT.

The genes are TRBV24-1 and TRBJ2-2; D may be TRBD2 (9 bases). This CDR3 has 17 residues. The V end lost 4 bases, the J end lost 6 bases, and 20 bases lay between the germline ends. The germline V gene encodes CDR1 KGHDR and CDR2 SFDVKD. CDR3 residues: CATSDRGRGRASGELFF. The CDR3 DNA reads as TGTGCCACCAGTGACAGGGGGCGCGGGAGGGCCTCCGGGGAGCTGTTTTTT.

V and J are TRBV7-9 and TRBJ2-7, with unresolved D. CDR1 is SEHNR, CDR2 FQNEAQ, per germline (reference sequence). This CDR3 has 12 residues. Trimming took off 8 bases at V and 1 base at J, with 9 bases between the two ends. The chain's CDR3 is CASLGRSYEQYF. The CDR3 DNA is TGTGCCAGCTTGGGAAGATCCTACGAGCAGTACTTC.

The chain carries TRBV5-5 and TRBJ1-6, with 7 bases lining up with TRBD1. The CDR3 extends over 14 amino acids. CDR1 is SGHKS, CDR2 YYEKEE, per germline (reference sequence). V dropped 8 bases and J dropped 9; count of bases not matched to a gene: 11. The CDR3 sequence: CASSQTGAGSPLHF. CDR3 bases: TGTGCCAGTAGCCAAACAGGGGCCGGTTCACCCCTCCACTTT.

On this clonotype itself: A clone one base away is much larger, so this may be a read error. The CDR3 DNA is TGCAGCGTTGAATGGGGGGGACAAGAGACCCAGTACTTC. Translating it yields CSVEWGGQETQYF. The chain joins TRBV29-1 to TRBJ2-5; 7 bases match TRBD2. Germline CDR1 SQVTM, CDR2 ANQGSEA. The CDR3 is 13 amino acids. Unmatched junction bases numbered 2, after V lost 2 bases and J lost 2 bases.

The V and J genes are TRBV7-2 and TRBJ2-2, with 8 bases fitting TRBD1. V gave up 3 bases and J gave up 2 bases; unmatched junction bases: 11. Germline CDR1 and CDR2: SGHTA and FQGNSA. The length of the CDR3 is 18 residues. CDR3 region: CASSFFWTDRENTGELFF. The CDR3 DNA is TGTGCCAGCAGCTTTTTCTGGACGGACAGGGAAAACACCGGGGAGCTGTTTTTT. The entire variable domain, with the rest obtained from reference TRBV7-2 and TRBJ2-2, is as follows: GAGVSQSPSNKVTEKGKDVELRCDPISGHTALYWYRQSLGQGLEFLIYFQGNSAPDKSGLPSDRFSAERTGGSVSTLTIQRTQQEDSAVYLCASSFFWTDRENTGELFFGEGSRLTVL.

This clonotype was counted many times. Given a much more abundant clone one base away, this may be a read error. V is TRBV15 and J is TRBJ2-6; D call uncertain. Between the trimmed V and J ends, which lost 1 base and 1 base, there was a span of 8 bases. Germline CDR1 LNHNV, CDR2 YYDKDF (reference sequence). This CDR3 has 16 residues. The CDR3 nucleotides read TGTGCCACCAGCAGAGGTAGGAGTTCTGGGGCCAACGTCCTGACTTTC. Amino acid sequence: CATSRGRSSGANVLTF.

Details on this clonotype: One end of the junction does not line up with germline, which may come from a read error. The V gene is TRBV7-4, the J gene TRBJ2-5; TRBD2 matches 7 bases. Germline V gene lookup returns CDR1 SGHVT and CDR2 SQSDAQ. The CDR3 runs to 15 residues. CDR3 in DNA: TGTGCCAGCAGTTTAGCGGGCCTGTACCAAGAGACCCAGTACTTC. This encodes CASSLAGLYQETQYF.

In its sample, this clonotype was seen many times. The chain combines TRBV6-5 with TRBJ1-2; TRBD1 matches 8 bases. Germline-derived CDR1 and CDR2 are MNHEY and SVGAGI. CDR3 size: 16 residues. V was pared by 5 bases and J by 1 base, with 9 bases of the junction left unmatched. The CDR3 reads CASSADGQGDNYGYTF. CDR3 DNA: TGTGCCAGCAGTGCAGACGGACAGGGAGATAACTATGGCTACACCTTC.

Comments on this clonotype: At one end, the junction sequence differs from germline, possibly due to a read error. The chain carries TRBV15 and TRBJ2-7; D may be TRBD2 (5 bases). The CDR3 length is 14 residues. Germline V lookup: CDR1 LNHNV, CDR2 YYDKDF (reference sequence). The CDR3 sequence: CATGRSGGTYEQYF. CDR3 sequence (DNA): TGCGCCACCGGCAGATCTGGAGGAACCTACGAGCAGTACTTC.

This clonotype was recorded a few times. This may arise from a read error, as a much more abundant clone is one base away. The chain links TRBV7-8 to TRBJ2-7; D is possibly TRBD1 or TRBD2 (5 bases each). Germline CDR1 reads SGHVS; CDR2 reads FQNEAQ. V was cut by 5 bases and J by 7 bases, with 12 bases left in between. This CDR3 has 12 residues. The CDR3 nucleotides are TGTGCCAGCAGCCTCGGGACGAATGAGCAGTACTTC. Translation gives CASSLGTNEQYF.

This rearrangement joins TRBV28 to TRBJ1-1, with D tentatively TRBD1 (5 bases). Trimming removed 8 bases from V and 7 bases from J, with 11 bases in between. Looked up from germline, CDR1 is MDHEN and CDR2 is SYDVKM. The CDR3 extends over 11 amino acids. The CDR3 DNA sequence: TGTGCCAGCGGGGACTCGAGTGAAGCTTTCTTT. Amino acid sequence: CASGDSSEAFF.

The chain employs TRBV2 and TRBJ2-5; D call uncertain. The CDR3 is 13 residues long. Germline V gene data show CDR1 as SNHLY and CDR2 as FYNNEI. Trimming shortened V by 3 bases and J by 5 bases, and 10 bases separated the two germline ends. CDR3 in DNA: TGTGCCAGCAGTGACCCCACCCGGGAGACCCAGTACTTC. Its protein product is CASSDPTRETQYF.

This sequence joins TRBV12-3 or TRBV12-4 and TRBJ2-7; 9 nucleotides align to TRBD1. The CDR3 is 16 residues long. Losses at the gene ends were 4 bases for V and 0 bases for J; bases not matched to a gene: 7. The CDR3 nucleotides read TGTGCCAGCAGTTGGGGGGGGACAGGGAGCTCCTACGAGCAGTACTTC. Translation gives CASSWGGTGSSYEQYF.

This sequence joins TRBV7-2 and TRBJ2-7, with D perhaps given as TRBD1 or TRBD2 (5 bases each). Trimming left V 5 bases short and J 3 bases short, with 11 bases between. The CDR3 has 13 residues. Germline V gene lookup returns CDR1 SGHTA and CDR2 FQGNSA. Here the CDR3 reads CASSRDGGYEQYF. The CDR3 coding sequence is TGTGCCAGCAGCCGGGACGGAGGCTACGAGCAGTACTTC.

CDR3 DNA: TGTGCCAGCAGCAACCCAAGGGAGGACTATGGCTACACCTTC. Translation: CASSNPREDYGYTF. This sequence joins TRBV5-4 and TRBJ1-2; D remains unclear. The CDR3 sequence is 14 residues long. Germline V gene data show CDR1 as SGHNT and CDR2 as YYREEE (reference sequence). The ends were cut back, 4 bases at V and 3 bases at J, with 13 bases in the middle.

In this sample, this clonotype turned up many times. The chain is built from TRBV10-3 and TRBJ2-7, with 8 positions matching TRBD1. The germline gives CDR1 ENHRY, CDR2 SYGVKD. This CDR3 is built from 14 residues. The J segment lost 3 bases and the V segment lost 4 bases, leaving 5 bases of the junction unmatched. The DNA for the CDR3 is TGTGCCATCAGTGGACAGGGGAAAATCTACGAGCAGTACTTC. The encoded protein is CAISGQGKIYEQYF.

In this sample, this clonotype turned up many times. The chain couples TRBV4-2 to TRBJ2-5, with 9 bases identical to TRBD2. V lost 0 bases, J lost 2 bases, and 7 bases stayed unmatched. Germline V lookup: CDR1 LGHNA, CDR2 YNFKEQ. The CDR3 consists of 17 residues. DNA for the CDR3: TGTGCCAGCAGCCAAGAGGGGTGGAGCGGGAGGCAAGAGACCCAGTACTTC. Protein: CASSQEGWSGRQETQYF.

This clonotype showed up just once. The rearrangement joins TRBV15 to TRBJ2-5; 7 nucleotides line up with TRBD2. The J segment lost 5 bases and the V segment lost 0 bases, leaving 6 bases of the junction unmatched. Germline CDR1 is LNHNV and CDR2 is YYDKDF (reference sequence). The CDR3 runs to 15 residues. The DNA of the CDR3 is TGTGCCACCAGCAGAGACGGTGGGAGGGTCGAGACCCAGTACTTC. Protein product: CATSRDGGRVETQYF. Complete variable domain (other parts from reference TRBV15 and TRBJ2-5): DAMVIQNPRYQVTQFGKPVTLSCSQTLNHNVMYWYQQKSSQAPKLLFHYYDKDFNNEADTPDNFQSRRPNTSFCFLDIRSPGLGDTAMYLCATSRDGGRVETQYFGPGTRLLVL.

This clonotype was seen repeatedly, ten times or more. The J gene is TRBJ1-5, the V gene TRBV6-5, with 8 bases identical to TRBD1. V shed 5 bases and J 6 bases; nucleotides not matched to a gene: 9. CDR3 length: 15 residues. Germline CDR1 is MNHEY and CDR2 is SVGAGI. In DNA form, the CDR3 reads TGTGCCAGCAGTCCCGGACAGGGACCGTCTCAGCCCCAGCATTTT. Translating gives CASSPGQGPSQPQHF.

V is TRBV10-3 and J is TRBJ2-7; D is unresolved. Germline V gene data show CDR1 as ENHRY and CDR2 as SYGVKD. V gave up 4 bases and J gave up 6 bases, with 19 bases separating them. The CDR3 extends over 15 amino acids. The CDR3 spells CAISASRLQVGEQYF. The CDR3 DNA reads TGTGCCATCAGTGCCTCGAGACTCCAGGTCGGCGAGCAGTACTTC.